This T cell receptor (beta chain) stems from a study of molecular identifiers for immune sequencing clone quantification (dated by TCRdb to between 2018 and 2020). About the full investigation: For a replicate experiment, RNA from around 20,000 or 100,000 naive CD8 T cells was divided into five aliquots, of which four were sequenced. This methods study benchmarked molecular-identifier clustering-based TCR repertoire sequencing (MIDCIRS) and TCR RNA copy counting, using CD8 T cells to do so.

Libraries of naive CD8 T cells were built from anywhere between about 19,000 and 1,000,000 sorted cells, with 10%, 30% or 50% of the purified RNA used. Naive CD8 T cells, defined as CD8+CD4-CCR7+CD45RA+, were FACS-sorted into RLT Plus buffer on a BD FACSAria II. To test detection sensitivity, Jurkat RNA equivalent to about ten TCR copies was spiked into samples of about 20,000-1,100,000 naive CD8 T cells. CD8 T cells were enriched using RosetteSep CD8+ T Cell Enrichment Cocktail and Ficoll-Paque, and the enriched cells then underwent ACK red cell lysis. Library construction relied on PCR. The listed sequencing device is NextSeq 500. Bulk TCR libraries were generated as previously described, with the TCR primers listed in Table S5 used. Purification of total RNA was performed with the Qiagen AllPrep DNA/RNA kit. Before analysis, reads from multiple sequencing runs of the same library were pooled. As for the authors' bioinformatics: Only reads with exact TCR constant sequence were kept, trimmed to 150 nt, and grouped by their 12-nt molecular barcodes. Within each barcode group, reads were sub-clustered at a 15% Levenshtein threshold, and quality-weighted consensus sequences were built per RNA molecule. Non-functional sequences were excluded, and lower-count sequences lying one edit away from another sequence were also excluded. Barcode sub-clusters with fewer than 20% of the maximum read count were removed, based on fitting two negative binomial distributions. Through fastp at Q25 and MiXCR, TCRdb rebuilt clones from the public reads, retaining in-frame beta chains. Entries that share a CDR3 protein sequence are merged under the most common genes and DNA. In this record, the V and J calls reflect TCRdb's handling and not the investigators' own analysis. The sample yields 400,000 to 600,000 distinct CDR3 sequences; about 25% were counted once. The ten largest account for around 0.79% of the sample.

The paper's findings and limits, for the study overall: Spiked-in Jurkat TCR RNA (approximately 10 copies' worth), which is not part of the donor repertoire, was contained in the naive libraries. A single cell's worth of spiked-in Jurkat TCR RNA was reported detectable even among under 1.3 million naive CD8 T cells. In CMV-specific effector cells, clones with more than 20 RNA copies contained over 98% of molecules, whereas in naive cells such clones contained under 1% of molecules. Approximately 3.1 recovered TCR RNA copies per cell were obtained by modeling, versus roughly 9.1 by digital PCR, implying a capture efficiency of 25% to 30%. Highly expanded clone sizes could be underestimated because identical TCR molecules may share a barcode. When barcode sub-clustering was not used, chimeric consensus sequences inflated TCR diversity, with chimeras reaching as high as 47%.

Comments on this clonotype: This clone's antigen is unknown. One end of the junction is discordant with germline, which a read error may explain.

The CDR3 covers 11 residues, taking in both the cysteine and the phenylalanine. Only the CDR3 DNA is retained, 33 bases long and in frame from the first base. The sequence was obtained from a human donor in good health. Some libraries in this study had Jurkat cell RNA spiked in. Sample: naive CD8+ T cells from blood, with Jurkat cell RNA spiked in. Sample cell subset or site, as interpreted from the label and publication: FACS-sorted CD8+CD4-CCR7+CD45RA+ naive T cells. The chain is made from TRBV12-3 or TRBV12-4 and TRBJ2-2; TRBD2 is a possible D gene, resting on 5 matching bases. The nucleotide sequence reads as follows: TGTGCCAGCAGTTTTATCGGGGAGCTGCTTTTT. Its protein is CASSFIGELLF.